Below, 8 T cell receptor beta chains from the same sample are listed, as sequenced in a study of T cells in Graves' hyperthyroidism and ophthalmopathy. Researchers took RNA transcripts and amplified the TCR beta CDR3 regions from them. The primer set for the first-round RT-PCR of the TCR CDR3 was HTBI. MiXCR, applied by TCRdb to the multiplex PCR reads, yields one record per CDR3 protein. The table includes around 400,000 distinct CDR3 sequences, 15% to 18% detected once. The sample comprised blood. These receptors originate from a young woman with Graves' hyperthyroidism that later progressed to Graves' ophthalmopathy.

This clonotype was detected many times. The chain uses TRBV20-1 and TRBJ2-2; D ambiguous. Trimming removed 1 base at V and 6 bases at J, with 9 bases between. This CDR3 contains 13 residues. Per germline, CDR1 DFQATT and CDR2 SNEGSKA (reference sequence). The CDR3 DNA reads as TGCAGTGCTAGAGGGTTGCGGTCCGGGGAGCTGTTTTTT. This codes for CSARGLRSGELFF.

The chain employs TRBV29-1 and TRBJ2-5; TRBD1 matches at 9 bases. CDR3 size: 15 residues. J lost 1 base, V lost 3 bases, and 6 bases had no gene match. CDR1 and CDR2 from the germline V gene are SQVTM and ANQGSEA. The CDR3 DNA sequence: TGCAGCGTTGAGCTACAGGGGGCTCTCCAAGAGACCCAGTACTTC. Amino acids: CSVELQGALQETQYF.

The V call is TRBV20-1, the J call TRBJ1-4, with 7 nucleotides matching TRBD1. The CDR3 extends over 14 amino acids. V gave up 6 bases and J gave up 5 bases; unmatched junction bases: 9. Germline loops: CDR1 DFQATT, CDR2 SNEGSKA (reference sequence). CDR3 coding DNA: TGCAGTGCCCTGTACAGGGGAGGAAATGAAAAACTGTTTTTT. Translating it yields CSALYRGGNEKLFF.

The chain uses TRBV7-9 and TRBJ2-5, with 9 bases that match TRBD1. The V gene end was trimmed by 1 base and the J gene end by 4 bases; junction bases not matched to a gene: 10. This CDR3 has 17 residues. Germline CDR1 reads SEHNR; CDR2 reads FQNEAQ (reference sequence). The CDR3 sequence: CASSLVWDREGGETQYF. In DNA form, the CDR3 reads TGTGCCAGCAGCTTAGTTTGGGACAGGGAGGGCGGAGAGACCCAGTACTTC.

On this clonotype: This could be a read error, since a much larger clone is one nucleotide away. V and J are TRBV6-2 or TRBV6-3 and TRBJ2-7; D is undetermined. The CDR3 is made up of 12 amino acids. The V end was cut by 6 bases, the J end by 3 bases, with 9 bases between. Germline CDR1 is MNHEY and CDR2 is SVGEGT. DNA for the CDR3: TGTGCCAGCAGGGACCGATACTACGAGCAGTACTTC. This sequence encodes CASRDRYYEQYF.

The chain recombines TRBV10-3 with TRBJ1-5; 9 bases fit TRBD1. Per germline, CDR1 ENHRY and CDR2 SYGVKD. The length of the CDR3 is 18 residues. The trim removed 8 bases at V and 0 bases at J, leaving 14 bases unmatched. CDR3 sequence (DNA): TGTGCCATCGGGCCGACAGGGGGATTCCAGTATAGCAATCAGCCCCAGCATTTT. Amino acids: CAIGPTGGFQYSNQPQHF.

A few counts support this clonotype. The chain couples TRBV7-8 to TRBJ1-2; no firm D call. Germline V gene lookup returns CDR1 SGHVS and CDR2 FQNEAQ. This CDR3 spans 14 amino acids. The ends were cut back, 6 bases at V and 4 bases at J, with 15 bases in the middle. The CDR3 here is CASSAEAGSYGYTF. The CDR3 DNA is TGTGCCAGCAGTGCAGAGGCCGGGAGCTATGGCTACACCTTC.

This clonotype came up many times. The chain joins TRBV7-3 to TRBJ2-3; 10 bases line up with TRBD2. The CDR3 contains 18 residues. Germline-derived CDR1 and CDR2 are SGHTA and FQGTGA. The V segment lost 4 bases and the J segment 1 base; nucleotides outside the gene matches: 11. CDR3 loop: CASSSTAGGPQGTDTQYF. The CDR3 DNA sequence: TGTGCCAGCAGCTCTACAGCGGGAGGGCCTCAGGGCACAGATACGCAGTATTTT.